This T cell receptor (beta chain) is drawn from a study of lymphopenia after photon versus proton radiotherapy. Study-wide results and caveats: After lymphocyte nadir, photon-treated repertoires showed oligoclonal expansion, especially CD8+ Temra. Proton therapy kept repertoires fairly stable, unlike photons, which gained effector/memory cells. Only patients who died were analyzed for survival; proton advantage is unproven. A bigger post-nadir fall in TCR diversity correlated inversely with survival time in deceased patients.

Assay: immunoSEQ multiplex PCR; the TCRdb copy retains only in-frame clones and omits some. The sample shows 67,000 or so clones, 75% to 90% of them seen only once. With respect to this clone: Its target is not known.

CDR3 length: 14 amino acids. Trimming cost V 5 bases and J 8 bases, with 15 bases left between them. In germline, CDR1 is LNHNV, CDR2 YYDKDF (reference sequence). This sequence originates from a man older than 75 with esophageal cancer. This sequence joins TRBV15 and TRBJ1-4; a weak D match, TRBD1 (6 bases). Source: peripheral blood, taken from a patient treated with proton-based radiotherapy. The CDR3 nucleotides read TGTGCCACCAGCCCTTACCCCACAGGGGAAAAACTGTTTTTT. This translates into CATSPYPTGEKLFF.